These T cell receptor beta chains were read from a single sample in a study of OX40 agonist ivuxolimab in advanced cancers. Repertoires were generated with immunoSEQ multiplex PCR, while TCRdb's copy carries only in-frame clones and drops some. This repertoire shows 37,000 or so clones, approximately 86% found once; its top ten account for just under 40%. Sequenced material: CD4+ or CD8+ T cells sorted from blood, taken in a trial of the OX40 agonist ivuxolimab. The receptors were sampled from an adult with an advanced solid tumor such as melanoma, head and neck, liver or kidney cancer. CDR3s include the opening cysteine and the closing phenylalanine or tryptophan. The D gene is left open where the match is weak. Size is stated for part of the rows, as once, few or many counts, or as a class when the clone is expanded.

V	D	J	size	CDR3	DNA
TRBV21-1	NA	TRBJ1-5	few	CASTGDNQPQHF	TGTGCCAGCACCGGGGACAATCAGCCCCAGCATTTT
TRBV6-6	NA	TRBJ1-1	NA	CASSPRQTTEAFF	TGTGCCAGCAGCCCTCGACAGACCACTGAAGCTTTCTTT
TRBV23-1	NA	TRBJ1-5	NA	CASSLLARGTYQPQHF	TGCGCCAGCAGTCTTCTGGCTAGGGGGACCTATCAGCCCCAGCATTTT
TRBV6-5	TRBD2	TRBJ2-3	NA	CASSRLADTDTQYF	TGTGCCAGCAGTCGACTAGCGGACACAGATACGCAGTATTTT
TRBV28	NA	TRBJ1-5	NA	CASAGENSNQPQHF	TGTGCCAGCGCGGGTGAGAATAGCAATCAGCCCCAGCATTTT
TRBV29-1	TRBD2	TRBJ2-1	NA	CSGKRLAGGNEQFF	TGCAGCGGCAAACGGCTAGCGGGAGGGAATGAGCAGTTCTTC
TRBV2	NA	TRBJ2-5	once	CASTPKGGSETQYF	TGTGCCAGCACCCCTAAAGGGGGTTCGGAGACCCAGTACTTC
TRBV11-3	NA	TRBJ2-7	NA	CASTSPGRRSRGEQYF	TGTGCCAGCACCTCCCCCGGGCGGAGAAGTCGGGGCGAGCAGTACTTC
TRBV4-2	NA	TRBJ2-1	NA	CASSQEGGLRSWEQFF	TGTGCCAGCAGCCAAGAAGGGGGGCTCCGGTCTTGGGAGCAGTTCTTC
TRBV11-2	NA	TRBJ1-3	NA	CASSPDTGNTIYF	TGTGCCAGCAGCCCGGACACTGGAAACACCATATATTTT
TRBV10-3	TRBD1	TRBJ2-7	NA	CAISDRQGYEQYF	TGTGCCATCAGTGACAGACAGGGCTACGAGCAGTACTTC
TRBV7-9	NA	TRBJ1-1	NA	CASSLAVGVVGEAFF	TGTGCCAGCAGCCTGGCTGTTGGGGTAGTGGGTGAAGCTTTCTTT
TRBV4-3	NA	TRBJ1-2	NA	CASSHTTEMFGYTF	TGCGCCAGCAGCCACACGACAGAAATGTTTGGCTACACCTTC
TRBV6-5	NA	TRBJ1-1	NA	CASSTNTEAFF	TGTGCCAGCAGTACTAACACTGAAGCTTTCTTT
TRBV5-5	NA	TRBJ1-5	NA	CASSSGRNSNQPQHF	TGTGCCAGCAGCTCGGGACGGAATAGCAATCAGCCCCAGCATTTT
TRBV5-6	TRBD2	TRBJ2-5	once	CASSSLAGQETQYF	TGTGCCAGCAGCTCTTTAGCGGGGCAAGAGACCCAGTACTTC
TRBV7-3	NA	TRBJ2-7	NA	CASSLSTGRLEQYF	TGTGCCAGCAGCTTATCGACGGGGCGTCTCGAGCAGTACTTC
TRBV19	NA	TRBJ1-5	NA	CASAAVRGPSNQPQHF	TGTGCCAGTGCTGCCGTCAGGGGTCCTAGCAATCAGCCCCAGCATTTT
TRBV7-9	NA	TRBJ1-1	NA	CASSLYGNTEAFF	TGTGCCAGCAGCTTATACGGGAACACTGAAGCTTTCTTT
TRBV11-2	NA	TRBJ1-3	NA	CASSITGGASGNTIYF	TGTGCCAGCAGTATTACCGGGGGGGCCTCTGGAAACACCATATATTTT
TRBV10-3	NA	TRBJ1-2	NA	CAISEETSLRGYTF	TGTGCCATCAGTGAGGAAACCTCCCTTCGCGGCTACACCTTC
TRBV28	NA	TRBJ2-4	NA	CASSTPADLRRIQYF	TGTGCCAGCAGTACCCCTGCGGACCTCCGACGAATTCAGTACTTC
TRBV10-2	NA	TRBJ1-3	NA	CATQDSRNTIYF	TGCGCCACCCAGGACAGTCGAAACACCATATATTTT
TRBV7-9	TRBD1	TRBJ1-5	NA	CASSSPTGGENQPQHF	TGTGCCAGCAGCTCACCAACAGGGGGCGAGAATCAGCCCCAGCATTTT
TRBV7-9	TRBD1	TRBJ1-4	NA	CASSSGTGDEKLFF	TGTGCCAGCAGCTCCGGGACAGGGGATGAAAAACTGTTTTTT
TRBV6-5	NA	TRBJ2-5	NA	CASSYSRSGGYETQYF	TGTGCCAGCAGTTACTCAAGATCAGGAGGGTACGAGACCCAGTACTTC
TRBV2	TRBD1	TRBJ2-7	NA	CASRDRSYEQYF	TGTGCCAGCAGGGACAGGTCCTACGAGCAGTACTTC
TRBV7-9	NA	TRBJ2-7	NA	CASSWTEPQTQYF	TGTGCCAGCAGCTGGACAGAGCCGCAAACGCAGTACTTC
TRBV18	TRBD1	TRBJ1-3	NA	CASSPNPWTGSGNTIYF	TGTGCCAGCTCACCAAACCCGTGGACAGGGTCCGGAAACACCATATATTTT
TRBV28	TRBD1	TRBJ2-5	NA	CASSSTDRGKTQYF	TGTGCCAGCAGTTCAACGGACAGGGGCAAGACCCAGTACTTC
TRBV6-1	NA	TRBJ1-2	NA	CASSLVGYTF	TGTGCCAGCAGCCTCGTCGGCTACACCTTC
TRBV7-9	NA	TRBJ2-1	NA	CASSGVSYNEQFF	TGTGCCAGCAGCGGGGTCTCCTACAATGAGCAGTTCTTC
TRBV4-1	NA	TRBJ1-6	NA	CASSQGTALLQNSPLHF	TGCGCCAGCAGCCAGGGGACCGCTTTACTACAGAATTCACCCCTCCACTTT
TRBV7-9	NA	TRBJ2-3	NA	CASSLAGGRDTQYF	TGTGCCAGCAGCTTAGCGGGGGGACGAGATACGCAGTATTTT
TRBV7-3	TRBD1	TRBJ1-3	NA	CASSPPRTGVNTIYF	TGTGCCAGCAGCCCCCCCCGGACAGGGGTAAACACCATATATTTT
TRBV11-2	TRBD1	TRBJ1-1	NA	CASSSPRGQAGEAFF	TGTGCCAGCAGCTCCCCCCGCGGACAGGCAGGTGAAGCTTTCTTT
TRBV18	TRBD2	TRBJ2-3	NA	CASSSPAGGPTDTQYF	TGTGCCAGCTCATCCCCAGCGGGGGGCCCCACAGATACGCAGTATTTT